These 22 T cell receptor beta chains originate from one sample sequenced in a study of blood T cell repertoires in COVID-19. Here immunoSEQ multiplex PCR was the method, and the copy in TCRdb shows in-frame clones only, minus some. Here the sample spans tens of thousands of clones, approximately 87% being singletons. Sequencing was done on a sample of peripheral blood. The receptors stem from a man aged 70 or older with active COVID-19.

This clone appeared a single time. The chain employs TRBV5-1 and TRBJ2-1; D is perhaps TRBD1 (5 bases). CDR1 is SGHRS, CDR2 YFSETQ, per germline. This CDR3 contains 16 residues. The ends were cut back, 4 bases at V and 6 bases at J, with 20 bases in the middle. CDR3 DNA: TGCGCCAGCAGCCCTGGCAGGGCCCGGGTTGGCAATGAGCAGTTCTTC. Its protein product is CASSPGRARVGNEQFF.

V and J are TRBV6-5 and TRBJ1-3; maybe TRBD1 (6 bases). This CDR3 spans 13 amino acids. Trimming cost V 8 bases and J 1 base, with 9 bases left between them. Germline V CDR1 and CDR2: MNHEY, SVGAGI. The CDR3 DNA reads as TGTGCCAGCGTACAGGGATCTGGAAACACCATATATTTT. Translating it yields CASVQGSGNTIYF.

CDR3 protein: CASSPRQGQETQYF. DNA for the CDR3: TGTGCCAGCAGCCCACGACAGGGGCAAGAGACCCAGTACTTC. The rearrangement uses TRBV5-5 and TRBJ2-5, with TRBD1 matching 8 bases. The germline CDR1 and CDR2 sequences are SGHKS and YYEKEE (reference sequence). Trimming took 4 bases from V and 2 from J; bases not matched to a gene: 4. This CDR3 comprises 14 residues.

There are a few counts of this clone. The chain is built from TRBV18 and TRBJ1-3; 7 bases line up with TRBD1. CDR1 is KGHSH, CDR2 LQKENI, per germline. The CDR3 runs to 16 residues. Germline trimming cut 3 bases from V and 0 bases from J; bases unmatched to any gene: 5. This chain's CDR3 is CASSPPGGLSGNTIYF. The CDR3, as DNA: TGTGCCAGCTCACCGCCAGGGGGTCTCTCTGGAAACACCATATATTTT.

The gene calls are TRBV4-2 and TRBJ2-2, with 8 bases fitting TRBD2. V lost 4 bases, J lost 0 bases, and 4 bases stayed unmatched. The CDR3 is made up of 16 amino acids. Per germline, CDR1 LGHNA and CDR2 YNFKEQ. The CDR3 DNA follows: TGTGCCAGCAGCCTTAGCGGGACACCGAACACCGGGGAGCTGTTTTTT. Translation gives CASSLSGTPNTGELFF.

CDR3 loop: CASSRDRGRNEQFF. In DNA form, the CDR3 reads TGTGCCAGCAGCCGGGACAGGGGGAGAAATGAGCAGTTCTTC. The chain carries TRBV2 and TRBJ2-1; TRBD1 aligns across 11 bases. With V trimmed by 6 bases and J by 7 bases, 5 bases remained unmatched. The V gene's germline CDR1 is SNHLY and CDR2 FYNNEI. The CDR3 length is 14 residues.

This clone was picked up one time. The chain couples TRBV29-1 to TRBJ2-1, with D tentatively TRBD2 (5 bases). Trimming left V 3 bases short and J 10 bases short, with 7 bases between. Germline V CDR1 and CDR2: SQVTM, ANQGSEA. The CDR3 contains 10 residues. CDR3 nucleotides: TGCAGCGTTGACTCGGGGGAGCAGTTCTTC. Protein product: CSVDSGEQFF.

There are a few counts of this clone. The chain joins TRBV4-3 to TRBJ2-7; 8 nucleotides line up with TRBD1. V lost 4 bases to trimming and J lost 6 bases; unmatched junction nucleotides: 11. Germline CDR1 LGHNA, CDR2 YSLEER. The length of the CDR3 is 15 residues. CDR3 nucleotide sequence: TGCGCCAGCAGCCGGCAACGGGACAGGTTAAGCGAGCAGTACTTC. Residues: CASSRQRDRLSEQYF.

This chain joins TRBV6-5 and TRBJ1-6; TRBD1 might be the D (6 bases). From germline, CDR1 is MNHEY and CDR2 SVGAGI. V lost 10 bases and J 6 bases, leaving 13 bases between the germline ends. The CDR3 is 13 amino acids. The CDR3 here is CATRNRVNSPLHF. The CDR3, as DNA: TGTGCCACCCGCAACAGGGTTAATTCACCCCTCCACTTT.

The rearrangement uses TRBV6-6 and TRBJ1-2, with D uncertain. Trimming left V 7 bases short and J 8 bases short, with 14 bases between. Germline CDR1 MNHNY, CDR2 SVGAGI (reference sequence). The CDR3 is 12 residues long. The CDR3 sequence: CASNPDSGGYTF. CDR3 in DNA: TGTGCCAGCAACCCGGATTCGGGAGGCTACACCTTC.

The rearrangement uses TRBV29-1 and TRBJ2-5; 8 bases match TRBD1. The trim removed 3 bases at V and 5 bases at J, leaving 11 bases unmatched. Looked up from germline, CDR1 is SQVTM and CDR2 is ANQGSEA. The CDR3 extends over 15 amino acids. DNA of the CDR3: TGCAGCGTTGAGGACGGCTCAGGGGGCGTGGAGACCCAGTACTTC. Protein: CSVEDGSGGVETQYF.

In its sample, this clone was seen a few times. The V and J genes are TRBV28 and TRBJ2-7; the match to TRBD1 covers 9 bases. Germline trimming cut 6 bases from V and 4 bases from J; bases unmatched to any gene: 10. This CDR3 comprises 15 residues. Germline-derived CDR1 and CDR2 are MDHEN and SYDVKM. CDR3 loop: CASRPHGGQGYEQYF. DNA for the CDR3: TGTGCCAGCAGGCCCCATGGGGGACAGGGTTACGAGCAGTACTTC.

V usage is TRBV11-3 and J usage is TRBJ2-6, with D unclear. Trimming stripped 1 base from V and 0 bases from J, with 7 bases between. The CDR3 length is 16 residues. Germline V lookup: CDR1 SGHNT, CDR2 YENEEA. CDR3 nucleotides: TGTGCCAGCAGCTTAGTTTGGAGCTCTGGGGCCAACGTCCTGACTTTC. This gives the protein CASSLVWSSGANVLTF. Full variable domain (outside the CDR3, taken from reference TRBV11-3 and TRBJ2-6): EAGVVQSPRYKIIEKKQPVAFWCNPISGHNTLYWYLQNLGQGPELLIRYENEEAVDDSQLPKDRFSAERLKGVDSTLKIQPAELGDSAVYLCASSLVWSSGANVLTFGAGSRLTVL.

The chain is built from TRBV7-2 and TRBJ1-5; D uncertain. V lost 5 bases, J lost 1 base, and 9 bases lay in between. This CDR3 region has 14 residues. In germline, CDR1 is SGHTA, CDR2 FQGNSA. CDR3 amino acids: CASSPPGSNQPQHF. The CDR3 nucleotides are TGTGCCAGCAGCCCTCCGGGGAGCAATCAGCCCCAGCATTTT. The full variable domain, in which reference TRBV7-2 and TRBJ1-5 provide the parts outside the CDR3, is GAGVSQSPSNKVTEKGKDVELRCDPISGHTALYWYRQSLGQGLEFLIYFQGNSAPDKSGLPSDRFSAERTGGSVSTLTIQRTQQEDSAVYLCASSPPGSNQPQHFGDGTRLSIL.

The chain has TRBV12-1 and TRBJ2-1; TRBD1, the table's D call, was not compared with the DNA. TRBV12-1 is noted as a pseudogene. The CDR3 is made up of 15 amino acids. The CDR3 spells CASSLRWGRDNEQFF. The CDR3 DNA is TGTGCCAGCAGCTTGAGATGGGGCCGGGACAATGAGCAGTTCTTC.

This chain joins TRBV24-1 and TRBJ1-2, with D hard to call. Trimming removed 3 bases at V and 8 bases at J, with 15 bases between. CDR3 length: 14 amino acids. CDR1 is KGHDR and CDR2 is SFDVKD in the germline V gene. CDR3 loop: CATSDGVPTKGYTF. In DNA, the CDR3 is TGTGCCACCAGTGATGGGGTGCCGACTAAAGGCTACACCTTC.

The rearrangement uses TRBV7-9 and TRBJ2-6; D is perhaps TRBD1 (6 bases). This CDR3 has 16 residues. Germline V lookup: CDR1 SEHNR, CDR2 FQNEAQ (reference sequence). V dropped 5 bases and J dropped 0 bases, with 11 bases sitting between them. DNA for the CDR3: TGTGCCAGCAGCGGTACAGGGCCCTCTGGGGCCAACGTCCTGACTTTC. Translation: CASSGTGPSGANVLTF.

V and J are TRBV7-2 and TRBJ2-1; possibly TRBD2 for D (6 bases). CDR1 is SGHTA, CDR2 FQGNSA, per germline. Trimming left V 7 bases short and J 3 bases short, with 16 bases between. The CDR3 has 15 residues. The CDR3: CASTPPGVIYNEQFF. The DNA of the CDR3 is TGTGCCAGCACCCCTCCGGGGGTCATCTACAATGAGCAGTTCTTC.

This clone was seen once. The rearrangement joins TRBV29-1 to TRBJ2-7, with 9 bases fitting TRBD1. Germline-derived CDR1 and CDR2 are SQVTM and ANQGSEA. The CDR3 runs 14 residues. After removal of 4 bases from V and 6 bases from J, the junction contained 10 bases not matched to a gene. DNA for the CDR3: TGCAGCGTTGGGGGGACAGGGATTTTGGGCGAGCAGTACTTC. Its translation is CSVGGTGILGEQYF.

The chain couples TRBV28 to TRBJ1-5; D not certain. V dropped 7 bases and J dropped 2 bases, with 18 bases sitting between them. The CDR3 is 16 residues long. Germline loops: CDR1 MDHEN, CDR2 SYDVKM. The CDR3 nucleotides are TGTGCCAGCAAGTTTGTGGGCATCATCGGCAATCAGCCCCAGCATTTT. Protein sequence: CASKFVGIIGNQPQHF.

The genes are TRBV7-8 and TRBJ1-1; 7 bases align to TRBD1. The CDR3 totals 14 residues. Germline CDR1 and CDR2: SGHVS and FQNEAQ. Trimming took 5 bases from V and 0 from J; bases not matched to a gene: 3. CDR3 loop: CASSHRGLNTEAFF. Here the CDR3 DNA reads TGTGCCAGCAGCCACAGGGGACTGAACACTGAAGCTTTCTTT.

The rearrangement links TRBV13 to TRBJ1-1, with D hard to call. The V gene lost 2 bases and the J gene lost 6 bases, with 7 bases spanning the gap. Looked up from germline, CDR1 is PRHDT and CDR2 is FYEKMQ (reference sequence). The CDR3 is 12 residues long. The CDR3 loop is CASSLLGAEAFF. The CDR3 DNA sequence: TGTGCCAGCAGCTTACTGGGCGCTGAAGCTTTCTTT.